The 32 T cell receptor beta chains in this list originate from one sample, sequenced in a study of cytomegalovirus exposure and HLA in healthy donors. PCR employed 60 Vbeta and 13 Jbeta primers. The data were produced by immunoSEQ multiplex PCR, yet TCRdb's version contains in-frame clones alone and is incomplete. The table has 100,000 or so clones, 77% seen once. The sequenced sample consisted of PBMCs. These receptors all stem from a man aged 35 to 55 in good health and CMV-seropositive.

J is TRBJ1-4 and V is TRBV18; possibly TRBD1 for D (5 bases). V lost 5 bases, J lost 4 bases, and 8 bases lay in between. The CDR3 is 13 amino acids. The germline V gene encodes CDR1 KGHSH and CDR2 LQKENI. CDR3 residues: CASSRDSNEKLFF. CDR3 DNA: TGTGCCAGCTCAAGAGACAGTAATGAAAAACTGTTTTTT.

The chain combines TRBV6-1 with TRBJ2-7; D gene ambiguous. Trimming took 3 bases from V and 2 from J, leaving 14 bases between them. Germline V CDR1 and CDR2: MNHNS, SASEGT. The CDR3 is 15 residues long. CDR3 sequence (DNA): TGTGCCAGCAGTGACTCGGTCAAAGAAGCCTACGAGCAGTACTTC. Translation: CASSDSVKEAYEQYF.

The table lists this clone with a count of one. The rearrangement joins TRBV7-9 to TRBJ2-1; TRBD1 is a possible D gene (5 bases). Trimming stripped 3 bases from V and 9 bases from J, with 12 bases between. The germline V gene has CDR1 SEHNR and CDR2 FQNEAQ (reference sequence). CDR3 length: 13 residues. The CDR3 sequence is CASSFIGVGEQFF. As DNA, the CDR3 is TGTGCCAGCAGCTTTATAGGGGTGGGTGAGCAGTTCTTC.

The J gene is TRBJ1-5, the V gene TRBV5-6, with TRBD1 identical over 7 bases. The CDR3 is 14 amino acids. V lost 2 bases and J lost 7; bases outside the gene matches: 6. Germline CDR1 and CDR2: SGHDT and YYEEEE. CDR3 nucleotides: TGTGCCAGCAGCTTAAGACAGGGTGGCCAGCCCCAGCATTTT. It yields the protein CASSLRQGGQPQHF. Variable domain in full (rest from reference TRBV5-6 and TRBJ1-5): DAGVTQSPTHLIKTRGQQVTLRCSPKSGHDTVSWYQQALGQGPQFIFQYYEEEERQRGNFPDRFSGHQFPNYSSELNVNALLLGDSALYLCASSLRQGGQPQHFGDGTRLSIL.

The chain has TRBV29-1 and TRBJ2-7; perhaps TRBD1 as D (5 bases). CDR1 and CDR2 from the germline V gene are SQVTM and ANQGSEA. This CDR3 has 12 residues. Trimming took off 4 bases at V and 2 bases at J, with 9 bases between the two ends. This chain's CDR3 is CSVALTAYEQYF. Written as DNA, the CDR3 is TGCAGCGTTGCTCTGACAGCCTACGAGCAGTACTTC.

The chain carries TRBV9 and TRBJ2-3, with 7 bases matching TRBD2. Trimming at V came to 0 bases and at J to 5 bases, leaving 6 bases not matched to a gene. CDR3 length equals 15 residues. Per the germline V gene, CDR1 is SGDLS and CDR2 is YYNGEE. In DNA form, the CDR3 reads TGTGCCAGCAGCGTAGCCGGGGGGTATTTAGATACGCAGTATTTT. Translating gives CASSVAGGYLDTQYF.

With regard to this clone: Its ends do not fully match the called genes, so a read error is possible. The V gene is TRBV4-1, the J gene TRBJ2-4; 7 positions agree with TRBD2. The V gene's germline CDR1 is MGHRA and CDR2 YSYEKL. CDR3 length: 14 amino acids. This CDR3 is CASSHPGEGNSQYF. The CDR3 coding sequence is TGCGCCAGCAGCCACCCTGGGGAGGGAAACAGTCAGTACTTC.

The chain is built from TRBV4-3 and TRBJ1-5; 7 positions agree with TRBD1. Per the germline V gene, CDR1 is LGHNA and CDR2 is YSLEER. Trimming removed 1 base from V and 7 bases from J; junction bases left unmatched: 7. This CDR3 comprises 15 residues. CDR3 sequence reads: CASSQAPGTEQPQHF. Written as DNA, the CDR3 is TGCGCCAGCAGCCAAGCCCCCGGGACAGAACAGCCCCAGCATTTT.

The chain has TRBV7-9 and TRBJ1-1, with TRBD1 identical over 10 bases. CDR3 length equals 15 residues. Trimming cost V 1 base and J 1 base; bases outside gene matches: 0. CDR1 and CDR2 from the germline V gene are SEHNR and FQNEAQ (reference sequence). CDR3 region: CASSLGDRGNTEAFF. CDR3 nucleotides: TGTGCCAGCAGCTTAGGGGACAGGGGGAACACTGAAGCTTTCTTT.

The genes are TRBV5-1 and TRBJ1-1; D is undetermined. Germline V gives CDR1 SGHRS, CDR2 YFSETQ. The ends were cut back, 1 base at V and 1 base at J, with 5 bases in the middle. The CDR3 contains 13 residues. The CDR3 DNA reads TGCGCCAGCAGCTTGCGCGGGAACACTGAAGCTTTCTTT. This encodes CASSLRGNTEAFF.

The chain carries TRBV4-2 and TRBJ2-5, with 7 positions matching TRBD2. The germline CDR1 and CDR2 sequences are LGHNA and YNFKEQ. Trimming cost V 0 bases and J 5 bases; bases outside gene matches: 6. The CDR3 totals 15 residues. CDR3 sequence: CASSQDWGGWETQYF. The CDR3 nucleotides are TGTGCCAGCAGCCAAGATTGGGGGGGGTGGGAGACCCAGTACTTC.

CDR3 loop: CASRSAGPGELFF. The CDR3 DNA is TGCGCCAGCAGATCTGCTGGGCCCGGGGAGCTGTTTTTT. The V and J genes are TRBV4-1 and TRBJ2-2, with D unclear. Germline assignment: CDR1 MGHRA and CDR2 YSYEKL. The CDR3 has 13 residues. The V end was cut by 6 bases, the J end by 6 bases, with 11 bases between.

A few counts support this clone. This rearrangement joins TRBV7-2 to TRBJ2-1; 8 nucleotides align to TRBD2. In germline, CDR1 is SGHTA, CDR2 FQGNSA. The V gene end was trimmed by 5 bases and the J gene end by 12 bases; junction bases not matched to a gene: 9. The CDR3 has 13 residues. CDR3 region: CASSGSLAGGQFF. CDR3 coding DNA: TGTGCCAGCAGCGGGAGTTTGGCGGGGGGGCAGTTCTTC.

About this clone: One end of the junction varies from germline; a read error may be responsible. The chain combines TRBV7-9 with TRBJ1-4; 7 nucleotides line up with TRBD1. Germline CDR1 reads SEHNR; CDR2 reads FQNEAQ (reference sequence). CDR3 length: 15 residues. The DNA for the CDR3 is TGTTCCAGCAGCTTAACAGGGACAGCTAATGAAAAACTGTTTTTT. Translation gives CSSSLTGTANEKLFF. Full variable domain (rest looked up from reference TRBV7-9 and TRBJ1-4): DTGVSQNPRHKITKRGQNVTFRCDPISEHNRLYWYRQTLGQGPEFLTYFQNEAQLEKSRLLSDRFSAERPKGSFSTLEIQRTEQGDSAMYLCSSSLTGTANEKLFFGSGTQLSVL.

A few counts support this clone. The chain has TRBV15 and TRBJ1-2, with 8 bases that match TRBD1. The CDR3 sequence is 13 residues long. The J segment lost 7 bases and the V segment lost 6 bases, leaving 7 bases of the junction unmatched. Germline values: CDR1 LNHNV, CDR2 YYDKDF (reference sequence). The CDR3 region has the DNA TGTGCCACCAGGACCGGACAGGGTAGTGGCTACACCTTC. It translates to CATRTGQGSGYTF.

V is TRBV18 and J is TRBJ1-3, with D unresolved. This CDR3 region has 15 residues. Germline V gene data show CDR1 as KGHSH and CDR2 as LQKENI. The V gene lost 3 bases and the J gene lost 0 bases, with 9 bases spanning the gap. The CDR3 sequence is CASSPETLSGNTIYF. DNA of the CDR3: TGTGCCAGCTCACCGGAGACTCTCTCTGGAAACACCATATATTTT. The whole variable domain, filled in from reference TRBV18 and TRBJ1-3, reads NAGVMQNPRHLVRRRGQEARLRCSPMKGHSHVYWYRQLPEEGLKFMVYLQKENIIDESGMPKERFSAEFPKEGPSILRIQQVVRGDSAAYFCASSPETLSGNTIYFGEGSWLTVV.

For this clone: The junction departs from the called germline gene at one end, perhaps through a read error. The genes are TRBV15 and TRBJ1-6, with D perhaps TRBD1 (5 bases). The CDR3 totals 18 residues. Germline V CDR1 and CDR2: LNHNV, YYDKDF (reference sequence). CDR3: CATSRDIAGYLSHSSLHF. The CDR3 nucleotides are TGTGCCACCAGCAGAGACATTGCAGGGTACCTTTCGCATTCATCCCTCCACTTT.

The rearrangement joins TRBV27 to TRBJ1-5, with 10 bases lining up with TRBD1. This CDR3 has 14 amino acids. The germline CDR1 and CDR2 sequences are MNHEY and SMNVEV (reference sequence). The J segment lost 4 bases and the V segment lost 8 bases, leaving 5 bases of the junction unmatched. The CDR3, as DNA: TGTGCCAGCCGGGGACAGGGGTGGAATCAGCCCCAGCATTTT. It encodes CASRGQGWNQPQHF.

The chain is built from TRBV7-9 and TRBJ2-7; 9 positions match TRBD1. V lost 11 bases, J lost 5 bases, and 4 bases stayed unmatched. This CDR3 has 11 residues. Germline CDR1 reads SEHNR; CDR2 reads FQNEAQ (reference sequence). CDR3 residues: CALDRGHEQYF. The CDR3 DNA is TGTGCCTTGGACAGGGGCCACGAGCAGTACTTC.

V usage is TRBV23-1 and J usage is TRBJ1-5; D might be TRBD1 (5 bases). TRBV23-1 is labeled an ORF, and its function is uncertain. The CDR3 is 17 residues long. Deletions cut 0 bases from V and 2 bases from J, with 14 bases between. Here the CDR3 reads CASSQSRKLGGNQPQHF. For the CDR3, the DNA is TGCGCCAGCAGTCAATCGAGGAAGTTAGGGGGCAATCAGCCCCAGCATTTT.

The gene calls are TRBV5-1 and TRBJ2-7; perhaps TRBD1 as D (6 bases). V gave up 4 bases and J gave up 4 bases, with 12 bases separating them. The germline gives CDR1 SGHRS, CDR2 YFSETQ. The CDR3 length is 13 residues. CDR3 in DNA: TGCGCCAGCAGCATTGGACAGACTTACGAGCAGTACTTC. It codes for CASSIGQTYEQYF.

This sequence joins TRBV4-1 and TRBJ1-3; D unresolved. V lost 4 bases and J lost 4, with 23 bases in between. The CDR3 consists of 18 residues. CDR1 and CDR2 (germline): MGHRA, YSYEKL. Here the CDR3 reads CASSLGGLAEMRGNTIYF. CDR3 DNA sequence: TGCGCCAGCAGCCTAGGAGGCCTCGCGGAGATGCGAGGAAACACCATATATTTT.

This clone was seen a single time. The chain carries TRBV19 and TRBJ1-1; weak D call: TRBD1 (5 bases). The CDR3 is 13 residues long. Per germline, CDR1 LNHDA and CDR2 SQIVND (reference sequence). The ends were cut back, 4 bases at V and 1 base at J, with 7 bases in the middle. CDR3 bases: TGTGCCAGTAGTACTGGGGCGAACACTGAAGCTTTCTTT. Amino acids: CASSTGANTEAFF.

This sequence joins TRBV10-3 and TRBJ1-6, with 9 bases aligning to TRBD1. Per germline, CDR1 ENHRY and CDR2 SYGVKD. The CDR3 extends over 13 amino acids. V dropped 10 bases and J dropped 10; count of bases not matched to a gene: 8. The CDR3 sequence: CASRDREFSPLHF. The CDR3, as DNA: TGTGCCAGCCGGGACAGGGAATTCTCACCCCTCCACTTT.

V is TRBV7-8 and J is TRBJ1-6, with 7 nucleotides matching TRBD1. The CDR3 is 15 amino acids. CDR1 SGHVS and CDR2 FQNEAQ come from the germline V gene. Trimming removed 11 bases from V and 0 bases from J; junction bases left unmatched: 7. The CDR3 bases are TGTGCCTCCTTACAGGGGAGCTCCTATAATTCACCCCTCCACTTT. It yields the protein CASLQGSSYNSPLHF.

The V and J genes are TRBV7-9 and TRBJ2-6, with 7 bases matching TRBD2. The CDR3 has 15 residues. Trimming took 2 bases from V and 2 from J; bases not matched to a gene: 0. Germline lookup yields CDR1 SEHNR and CDR2 FQNEAQ (reference sequence). This CDR3 is CASSLRGAGANVLTF. The DNA for the CDR3 is TGTGCCAGCAGCTTACGGGGGGCTGGGGCCAACGTCCTGACTTTC. The full variable domain, with the rest looked up from reference TRBV7-9 and TRBJ2-6, is DTGVSQNPRHKITKRGQNVTFRCDPISEHNRLYWYRQTLGQGPEFLTYFQNEAQLEKSRLLSDRFSAERPKGSFSTLEIQRTEQGDSAMYLCASSLRGAGANVLTFGAGSRLTVL.

V gene TRBV6-5 combines with J gene TRBJ2-7; 13 bases map to TRBD2. CDR1 is MNHEY and CDR2 is SVGAGI in the germline V gene. J gave up 7 bases and V 5 bases, and 2 bases lay outside the gene matches. The CDR3 is 13 amino acids. The CDR3 is CASSGTSGVEQYF. For the CDR3, the DNA is TGTGCCAGCAGTGGGACTAGCGGGGTAGAGCAGTACTTC.

This clone was counted once. This sequence joins TRBV19 and TRBJ2-2; TRBD1 might be the D (6 bases). The germline gives CDR1 LNHDA, CDR2 SQIVND (reference sequence). The V and J ends lost 5 bases and 7 bases respectively, with 14 bases between them. The CDR3 runs 14 residues. For the CDR3, the DNA is TGTGCCAGTAGTGTGCAGGGGAAGATCGGGGAGCTGTTTTTT. It translates to CASSVQGKIGELFF.

The chain has TRBV9 and TRBJ1-5; D gene unclear. V lost 0 bases to trimming and J lost 4 bases, with 8 bases between them. Germline CDR1 reads SGDLS; CDR2 reads YYNGEE. This CDR3 has 14 residues. The CDR3 DNA sequence: TGTGCCAGCAGCGTAGGACACCTTAATCAGCCCCAGCATTTT. Its translation: CASSVGHLNQPQHF.

The chain joins TRBV19 to TRBJ2-7, with TRBD2 identical over 7 bases. This CDR3 is 12 amino acids long. CDR1 is LNHDA and CDR2 is SQIVND in the germline V gene (reference sequence). J gave up 3 bases and V 6 bases, and 2 bases lay outside the gene matches. The CDR3 loop reads CASSGGSYEQYF. CDR3 bases: TGTGCCAGTAGCGGCGGGAGCTACGAGCAGTACTTC. The full variable domain, in which reference TRBV19 and TRBJ2-7 provide the parts outside the CDR3, is DGGITQSPKYLFRKEGQNVTLSCEQNLNHDAMYWYRQDPGQGLRLIYYSQIVNDFQKGDIAEGYSVSREKKESFPLTVTSAQKNPTAFYLCASSGGSYEQYFGPGTRLTVT.

The rearrangement joins TRBV18 to TRBJ2-2; a possible D gene is TRBD2 (5 bases). CDR1 is KGHSH and CDR2 is LQKENI in the germline V gene. Trimming left V 6 bases short and J 7 bases short, with 12 bases between. The CDR3 has 13 residues. CDR3 amino acids: CASSSDGNGELFF. In DNA, the CDR3 is TGTGCCAGCTCCTCCGACGGGAACGGGGAGCTGTTTTTT. Combining the CDR3 with reference TRBV18 and TRBJ2-2 gives the whole variable domain NAGVMQNPRHLVRRRGQEARLRCSPMKGHSHVYWYRQLPEEGLKFMVYLQKENIIDESGMPKERFSAEFPKEGPSILRIQQVVRGDSAAYFCASSSDGNGELFFGEGSRLTVL.

The V gene is TRBV6-5, the J gene TRBJ1-1; D possibly corresponds to TRBD1 (5 bases). Germline CDR1 is MNHEY and CDR2 is SVGAGI. V was pared by 1 base and J by 4 bases, with 10 bases between. This CDR3 has 14 residues. The CDR3 DNA sequence: TGTGCCAGCAGTTACTACGGGGGGGGCACTGAAGCTTTCTTT. It specifies CASSYYGGGTEAFF.